This TCR beta chain was captured by sequencing in a study of memory CD4+ T cells and cytomegalovirus serostatus. Study-level information: This sample comes from healthy Belgian adults, several CMV seropositive, around 26 seronegative.

Single viable CD3+CD4+CD8-CD45RO+ cells were sorted as the memory CD4+ T cells. Serostatus was set by detecting CMV pp150, pp28, p38, p52 IgG. Measured with immunoSEQ multiplex PCR; TCRdb has only the in-frame clones, and not every one. The table lists tens of thousands of clones, around 76% of them singletons. The CDR3 has 12 amino acids. Germline loops: CDR1 SGHDN, CDR2 FVKESK. V was clipped by 0 bases and J by 8 bases, with 7 bases between them. This chain connects TRBV14 to TRBJ1-2; no clear D. The source is an adult in good health and CMV-seropositive. The sequenced sample was memory CD4+ T cells from blood. The CDR3: CASSQEPNGYTF. The CDR3 DNA reads as TGTGCCAGCAGCCAAGAACCCAACGGCTACACCTTC.